This TCR beta chain was captured by sequencing in a study of T cell clonality in common variable immunodeficiency. Regarding the study as a whole: CVID patient heterogeneity limited repertoire-clinical complication correlations.

J lost 4 bases, V lost 5 bases, and 4 bases had no gene match. The CDR3 totals 13 residues. The germline CDR1 and CDR2 sequences are DFQATT and SNEGSKA (reference sequence). This clone has at least ten counts. The antigen remains unidentified. The CDR3 end lies 3 residues beyond the end of the read and is filled in from the germline J gene. TCRdb keeps only in-frame clones here, not all; method: immunoSEQ multiplex PCR. The data show about 34,000 clones, with none appearing a single time. The TCR was taken from a person between 18 and 75 years old in good health. The chain carries TRBV20-1 and TRBJ2-5, with TRBD1 matching over 10 bases. The sequenced sample consisted of peripheral blood mononuclear cells. The part of the CDR3 DNA that was read is TGCAGTGCTTCGACAGGGGGCCCAGAGACC. It encodes CSASTGGPET. From start to end, the CDR3 is CSASTGGPETQYF.